The 15 T cell receptor beta chains presented below share a single source sample, sequenced in a study of CD8 T cells in Susac syndrome. Random hexamers were used to reverse transcribe about 0.45 to 1 ug of RNA. One entry per CDR3 protein results from TCRdb running MiXCR on the immunoSEQ multiplex PCR reads. The sample holds around 190,000 distinct CDR3 sequences; roughly 96% are singletons and the top ten take roughly 0.16%. What was sequenced was CD8+ T cells from PBMCs. Source of these receptors: a human donor with multiple sclerosis.

The chain combines TRBV27 with TRBJ2-3; 8 nucleotides line up with TRBD1. V lost 6 bases and J lost 3; bases outside the gene matches: 2. This CDR3 is built from 13 residues. Germline V CDR1 and CDR2: MNHEY, SMNVEV (reference sequence). CDR3 nucleotides: TGTGCCAGCAGCCGACAGGGGACAGATACGCAGTATTTT. It is translated as CASSRQGTDTQYF.

This chain uses TRBV9 with TRBJ2-3; possible D gene TRBD2, 5 bases. V shed 0 bases and J shed 3 bases, with 8 bases lying between them. The CDR3 totals 14 residues. Per the germline V gene, CDR1 is SGDLS and CDR2 is YYNGEE. CDR3 sequence: CASSVAIATDTQYF. The CDR3 coding sequence is TGTGCCAGCAGCGTAGCGATAGCGACAGATACGCAGTATTTT.

This chain links TRBV5-1 with TRBJ2-1; a weak D match, TRBD2 (5 bases). Trimming removed 2 bases from V and 3 bases from J, with 12 bases in between. The CDR3 runs 15 residues. CDR1 is SGHRS and CDR2 is YFSETQ in the germline V gene. CDR3 DNA sequence: TGCGCCAGCAGCTTCCGAGAGGGCCTCTACAATGAGCAGTTCTTC. Translating gives CASSFREGLYNEQFF.

V and J are TRBV29-1 and TRBJ1-2; D ambiguous. This CDR3 is built from 15 residues. Germline V gene data show CDR1 as SQVTM and CDR2 as ANQGSEA. Trimming pared 0 bases from V and 2 bases from J, leaving 13 bases between. DNA of the CDR3: TGCAGCGTTGAAGATCTTTACAGCGCCAACTATGGCTACACCTTC. Amino acids: CSVEDLYSANYGYTF.

This clonotype has a single count. The V gene is TRBV20-1, the J gene TRBJ1-5, with no clear D. This CDR3 spans 14 amino acids. Trimming shortened V by 4 bases and J by 0 bases, and 10 bases separated the two germline ends. Germline V gene lookup returns CDR1 DFQATT and CDR2 SNEGSKA (reference sequence). CDR3 residues: CSAKVRNSNQPQHF. Written as DNA, the CDR3 is TGCAGTGCTAAGGTAAGGAATAGCAATCAGCCCCAGCATTTT.

The chain joins TRBV12-3 or TRBV12-4 to TRBJ2-5; D possibly corresponds to TRBD2 (6 bases). V was trimmed by 3 bases and J by 5 bases, leaving 19 bases between them. This CDR3 comprises 16 residues. The CDR3 protein is CASSFGKGLPWETQYF. The CDR3 DNA sequence: TGTGCCAGCAGTTTTGGAAAGGGACTGCCGTGGGAGACCCAGTACTTC.

V usage is TRBV6-5 and J usage is TRBJ2-7; D tentatively reads TRBD1 or TRBD2 (7 bases each). V gave up 5 bases and J gave up 0 bases, with 11 bases separating them. The CDR3 has 14 amino acids. In germline, CDR1 is MNHEY, CDR2 SVGAGI. The CDR3 sequence: CASSTGDYSYEQYF. The CDR3 nucleotides are TGTGCCAGCAGTACAGGGGACTACTCCTACGAGCAGTACTTC.

The gene calls are TRBV30 and TRBJ2-1, with 10 bases that match TRBD1. V lost 3 bases to trimming and J lost 6 bases; unmatched junction nucleotides: 5. CDR1 and CDR2 (germline): GTSNPN, SVGIG (reference sequence). This CDR3 comprises 14 residues. The DNA for the CDR3 is TGTGCCTGGAGGCGGGACAGGGGTTCCAATGAGCAGTTCTTC. Translating gives CAWRRDRGSNEQFF.

The rearrangement links TRBV10-2 to TRBJ2-7, with D maybe TRBD1 (7 bases). V gave up 6 bases and J gave up 5 bases, with 23 bases separating them. The CDR3 runs 16 residues. From germline, CDR1 is WSHSY and CDR2 SAAADI. For the CDR3, the DNA is TGCGCCAGCAGAGTAGGCCTTCAGGGGGGCCTGGACGAGCAGTACTTC. Encoded protein: CASRVGLQGGLDEQYF.

The CDR3: CSARTLETGREQFF. DNA for the CDR3: TGCAGTGCTAGAACCCTCGAGACAGGGCGGGAGCAGTTCTTC. The J gene is TRBJ2-1, the V gene TRBV20-1, with 7 bases that match TRBD1. From germline, CDR1 is DFQATT and CDR2 SNEGSKA (reference sequence). Unmatched junction bases numbered 11, after V lost 2 bases and J lost 10 bases. The CDR3 runs to 14 residues.

The chain couples TRBV20-1 to TRBJ2-7; D is ambiguous. V gave up 1 base and J gave up 0 bases, with 13 bases separating them. This CDR3 spans 15 amino acids. From germline, CDR1 is DFQATT and CDR2 SNEGSKA (reference sequence). The CDR3 loop reads CSARVPTGPSYEQYF. Here the CDR3 DNA reads TGCAGTGCTAGAGTCCCCACGGGCCCCTCCTACGAGCAGTACTTC.

This chain connects TRBV5-1 to TRBJ1-2; D uncertain. V shed 4 bases and J shed 4 bases, with 11 bases lying between them. The CDR3 loop spans 13 amino acids. CDR1 and CDR2 (germline): SGHRS, YFSETQ. This CDR3 is CASSPDMAYGYTF. CDR3 bases: TGCGCCAGCAGCCCCGACATGGCCTATGGCTACACCTTC.

The V call is TRBV13, the J call TRBJ2-3; D gene unclear. V gave up 2 bases and J gave up 8 bases, with 20 bases separating them. The CDR3 totals 16 residues. Per the germline V gene, CDR1 is PRHDT and CDR2 is FYEKMQ (reference sequence). The CDR3 bases are TGTGCCAGCAGCTTAAGGTCTAGTCCGACGCCCTTTACGCAGTATTTT. Its protein is CASSLRSSPTPFTQYF.

V and J are TRBV18 and TRBJ2-7, with 7 bases identical to TRBD1. Germline assignment: CDR1 KGHSH and CDR2 LQKENI. The CDR3 spans 15 residues. The trim removed 5 bases at V and 2 bases at J, leaving 9 bases unmatched. DNA for the CDR3: TGTGCCAGCTCAGACATACAGGGGATGGCCTACGAGCAGTACTTC. This sequence encodes CASSDIQGMAYEQYF.

The chain carries TRBV2 and TRBJ2-7; D remains ambiguous. CDR3 length: 13 amino acids. The germline V gene encodes CDR1 SNHLY and CDR2 FYNNEI. The V gene lost 3 bases and the J gene lost 3 bases, with 9 bases spanning the gap. CDR3 coding DNA: TGTGCCAGCAGTGACGGGCCTATCTACGAGCAGTACTTC. Translated, it gives CASSDGPIYEQYF.